Listed below are T cell receptor beta chains from one sample, sequenced in a study of response to subunit inactivated influenza vaccine. TCRdb fed the RT-PCR reads into MiXCR, producing one record per CDR3 protein. The sample lists about 570,000 distinct CDR3 sequences, 11% occurring once. The data were also submitted as part of a second study, on T cells expressing NK-cell markers.

Here the sequenced sample was PBMCs from blood, taken on the day of vaccination. Receptor source: a man aged 50 to 60 who received an inactivated influenza vaccine. CDR3s include the opening cysteine and the closing phenylalanine or tryptophan. Fields, in order: D gene, V gene, J gene, clone size, CDR3 protein, CDR3 DNA. A D gene is named only where the DNA matches it firmly. Clone size is given for some rows only: seen once, a few or many times, or a class if the clone is expanded.

d_call: TRBD1; v_call: TRBV7-6; j_call: TRBJ2-1; clone_size: -; cdr3_aa: CASTPRDRGINEQFF; cdr3_nt: TGTGCCAGCACGCCTCGGGACAGGGGGATCAATGAGCAGTTCTTC
d_call: -; v_call: TRBV7-2; j_call: TRBJ2-1; clone_size: -; cdr3_aa: CASSRLGTQREQFF; cdr3_nt: TGTGCCAGCAGCAGACTGGGGACACAGCGTGAGCAGTTCTTC
d_call: -; v_call: TRBV20-1; j_call: TRBJ2-7; clone_size: many; cdr3_aa: CSAQVGPGYEQYF; cdr3_nt: TGCAGTGCTCAGGTTGGGCCCGGCTACGAGCAGTACTTC
d_call: TRBD1; v_call: TRBV12-3/TRBV12-4; j_call: TRBJ2-7; clone_size: -; cdr3_aa: CASSPHAGTGAYEQYF; cdr3_nt: TGTGCCAGCAGTCCCCACGCCGGGACAGGGGCCTACGAGCAGTACTTC
d_call: -; v_call: TRBV28; j_call: TRBJ1-2; clone_size: few; cdr3_aa: CASSPPRGTLANYGYTF; cdr3_nt: TGTGCCAGCAGTCCCCCTAGGGGGACACTAGCTAACTATGGCTACACCTTC
d_call: TRBD1; v_call: TRBV19; j_call: TRBJ1-2; clone_size: -; cdr3_aa: CASSMIPMGQGNYGYTF; cdr3_nt: TGTGCCAGTAGTATGATACCGATGGGACAGGGGAACTATGGCTACACCTTC
d_call: -; v_call: TRBV27; j_call: TRBJ2-1; clone_size: once; cdr3_aa: CASSLLLARDEQFF; cdr3_nt: TGTGCCAGCAGCCTCCTACTAGCCCGGGATGAGCAGTTCTTC
d_call: -; v_call: TRBV9; j_call: TRBJ2-5; clone_size: -; cdr3_aa: CASSPPGGTLETQYF; cdr3_nt: TGTGCCAGCAGCCCTCCCGGGGGGACACTTGAGACCCAGTACTTC
d_call: -; v_call: TRBV12-3/TRBV12-4; j_call: TRBJ2-3; clone_size: many; cdr3_aa: CASTRRPEDTQYF; cdr3_nt: TGTGCCAGCACCAGGCGGCCCGAGGATACGCAGTATTTT
d_call: -; v_call: TRBV6-2/TRBV6-3; j_call: TRBJ1-1; clone_size: few; cdr3_aa: CASSYGPGWSTEAFF; cdr3_nt: TGTGCCAGCAGTTACGGCCCAGGGTGGAGCACTGAAGCTTTCTTT
d_call: -; v_call: TRBV12-3/TRBV12-4; j_call: TRBJ2-2; clone_size: few; cdr3_aa: CASTYGQVTGELFF; cdr3_nt: TGTGCCAGCACCTACGGGCAGGTCACCGGGGAGCTGTTTTTT